Each of the 29 T cell receptor beta chains below was sequenced from the same sample in a study of cytomegalovirus exposure and HLA in healthy donors (dated by TCRdb to the late 2010s). The library was obtained by the immunoSEQ multiplex PCR assay. A mixture of 60 forward primers for TCR Vbeta segments and 13 reverse primers for TCR Jbeta segments was used in the multiplex PCR. TCRdb limited this immuneACCESS table to in-frame rearrangements with V and J called. A share of clones is missing; checked studies link under half to unresolved V genes, and the rest is unexplained. The sample yields some 160,000 clones; about three quarters were counted once. Roughly 7% of the sample is in the top ten clones. Material for sequencing was PBMCs. The receptors were gathered from a woman aged 40 to 50 in good health and CMV-seropositive.

This sequence joins TRBV27 and TRBJ2-3, with D possibly being TRBD1 (5 bases). Germline V gives CDR1 MNHEY, CDR2 SMNVEV (reference sequence). The CDR3 has 16 amino acids. Trimming took off 6 bases at V and 2 bases at J, with 18 bases between the two ends. CDR3 sequence (DNA): TGTGCCAGCAGATCACCAGGGAACTTTTACACAGATACGCAGTATTTT. It is translated as CASRSPGNFYTDTQYF.

This clone showed up just once. This CDR3 is CASSPLDRGEGAFF. The CDR3 DNA follows: TGTGCCAGCTCACCGCTCGACAGGGGTGAAGGAGCTTTCTTT. The chain combines TRBV18 with TRBJ1-1, with 8 bases fitting TRBD1. The V and J ends lost 3 bases and 10 bases, in that order; junction bases with no gene match: 10. The CDR3 extends over 14 amino acids. Germline V gene lookup returns CDR1 KGHSH and CDR2 LQKENI. Filled out from reference TRBV18 and TRBJ1-1, the complete variable domain reads NAGVMQNPRHLVRRRGQEARLRCSPMKGHSHVYWYRQLPEEGLKFMVYLQKENIIDESGMPKERFSAEFPKEGPSILRIQQVVRGDSAAYFCASSPLDRGEGAFFGQGTRLTVV.

The chain recombines TRBV4-2 with TRBJ1-1; perhaps TRBD1 as D (5 bases). V gave up 4 bases and J gave up 3 bases, with 9 bases separating them. Per the germline V gene, CDR1 is LGHNA and CDR2 is YNFKEQ. This CDR3 comprises 13 residues. CDR3 bases: TGTGCCAGCAGCCGAGCGGGGGACACTGAAGCTTTCTTT. It yields the protein CASSRAGDTEAFF.

This clone showed up just once. The rearrangement links TRBV7-3 to TRBJ2-3, with 12 positions matching TRBD2. Looked up from germline, CDR1 is SGHTA and CDR2 is FQGTGA. V lost 5 bases to trimming and J lost 0 bases; unmatched junction nucleotides: 0. This CDR3 is built from 15 residues. CDR3 DNA: TGTGCCAGCAGCCTAGCGGGGGGGAGCACAGATACGCAGTATTTT. Translating it yields CASSLAGGSTDTQYF.

With respect to this clone: Other DNA variants within this sample encode the same CDR3. The chain carries TRBV27 and TRBJ1-2; maybe TRBD1 (6 bases). V was pared by 5 bases and J by 5 bases, with 15 bases between. The CDR3 is made up of 14 amino acids. Per germline, CDR1 MNHEY and CDR2 SMNVEV (reference sequence). The DNA for the CDR3 is TGTGCCAGCAGTCGAGGGGGTCGGGAATATGGCTACACCTTC. Amino acid sequence: CASSRGGREYGYTF.

The V and J genes are TRBV30 and TRBJ1-2; 7 bases match TRBD1. The CDR3 length is 11 residues. Losses at the gene ends were 4 bases for V and 13 bases for J; bases not matched to a gene: 9. Germline values: CDR1 GTSNPN, CDR2 SVGIG (reference sequence). CDR3 sequence reads: CAWTDRARLTF. CDR3 in DNA: TGTGCCTGGACCGACAGGGCCCGCCTCACCTTC. The full variable domain, completed using reference TRBV30 and TRBJ1-2, is SQTIHQWPATLVQPVGSPLSLECTVEGTSNPNLYWYRQAAGRGLQLLFYSVGIGQISSEVPQNLSASRPQDRQFILSSKKLLLSDSGFYLCAWTDRARLTFGSGTRLTVV.

The chain links TRBV6-6 to TRBJ1-2; 8 bases are a match to TRBD1. Germline V gene sequence: CDR1 MNHNY, CDR2 SVGAGI (reference sequence). The CDR3 has 13 amino acids. V shed 5 bases, J shed 8 bases, and the junction held 7 bases outside the gene matches. Here the CDR3 DNA reads TGTGCCAGCAGTACCGGACAGGGTCTGGGCTACACCTTC. As protein: CASSTGQGLGYTF.

This chain joins TRBV7-2 and TRBJ1-5, with a tentative D call TRBD1 (5 bases). Trimming pared 1 base from V and 3 bases from J, leaving 10 bases between. The CDR3 has 15 residues. Germline CDR1 reads SGHTA; CDR2 reads FQGNSA. CDR3 DNA sequence: TGTGCCAGCAGCTTAGAAGGGGCCACCAATCAGCCCCAGCATTTT. This gives the protein CASSLEGATNQPQHF.

With respect to this clone: One end of the junction fails to match germline, which may point to a read error. This chain joins TRBV30 and TRBJ2-6; a possible D gene is TRBD1 (5 bases). The CDR3 has 13 amino acids. CDR1 GTSNPN and CDR2 SVGIG come from the germline V gene (reference sequence). The CDR3: CAWNQAGANGLTF. CDR3 nucleotide sequence: TGTGCCTGGAATCAGGCTGGGGCCAACGGCCTGACTTTC.

The V gene is TRBV19, the J gene TRBJ1-3, with TRBD1 matching 9 bases. The germline V gene encodes CDR1 LNHDA and CDR2 SQIVND (reference sequence). The CDR3 spans 17 residues. V lost 7 bases and J lost 4; bases outside the gene matches: 14. The CDR3: CASTTLDRDREGNTIYF. The CDR3 nucleotides are TGTGCCAGTACCACCCTTGATCGGGACAGGGAAGGAAACACCATATATTTT.

V and J are TRBV14 and TRBJ2-7; TRBD2 agrees at 8 bases. With V trimmed by 2 bases and J by 13 bases, 7 bases remained unmatched. This CDR3 has 12 residues. CDR1 SGHDN and CDR2 FVKESK come from the germline V gene. In nucleotides, the CDR3 is TGTGCCAGCAGCCAAAGGCCGGGGGGGCAATACTTC. It is translated as CASSQRPGGQYF.

This sequence joins TRBV7-8 and TRBJ2-5; a possible D gene is TRBD2 (6 bases). Looked up from germline, CDR1 is SGHVS and CDR2 is FQNEAQ. Between the trimmed V and J ends, which lost 3 bases and 2 bases, there was a span of 10 bases. There are 14 residues in the CDR3. The CDR3 DNA follows: TGTGCCAGCAGCTTGGGGAGGAGGCAAGAGACCCAGTACTTC. This encodes CASSLGRRQETQYF.

In the case of this clone: An end of the junction differs from the germline gene, which may be a read error. The chain couples TRBV2 to TRBJ2-6, with D maybe TRBD1 (5 bases). The CDR3 covers 15 residues. Germline V gene sequence: CDR1 SNHLY, CDR2 FYNNEI. The CDR3 DNA reads as TGTGCCAGCAGTGTAGTGGAATCTGGGGCCAACGGCCTGACTTTC. Residues: CASSVVESGANGLTF.

About this clone itself: Distinct nucleotide sequences in the sample also encode this CDR3. V and J are TRBV6-5 and TRBJ1-2; 8 bases are a match to TRBD1. The CDR3 covers 13 residues. Germline CDR1 is MNHEY and CDR2 is SVGAGI. V dropped 0 bases and J dropped 6; count of bases not matched to a gene: 0. CDR3 region: CASSYSTGDGYTF. In nucleotides, the CDR3 is TGTGCCAGCAGTTACTCGACAGGGGATGGCTACACCTTC.

The chain joins TRBV4-1 to TRBJ1-6, with D possibly being TRBD1 (5 bases). The ends were cut back, 0 bases at V and 14 bases at J, with 11 bases in the middle. There are 13 residues in the CDR3. Germline V gene data show CDR1 as MGHRA and CDR2 as YSYEKL. In DNA form, the CDR3 reads TGCGCCAGCAGCCAAGAGTTGGCAGGGACCCTCCACTTT. Encoded protein: CASSQELAGTLHF.

The CDR3 sequence: CRSHGTEAFF. CDR3 bases: TGCAGGTCACACGGGACTGAAGCTTTCTTT. The chain joins TRBV20-1 to TRBJ1-1; D remains unclear. Germline lookup yields CDR1 DFQATT and CDR2 SNEGSKA (reference sequence). The CDR3 is 10 residues long.

The chain uses TRBV7-9 and TRBJ1-5, with D uncertain. V lost 4 bases and J 5 bases, leaving 6 bases between the germline ends. Per germline, CDR1 SEHNR and CDR2 FQNEAQ (reference sequence). The CDR3 consists of 12 residues. CDR3 sequence reads: CASSYQDQPQHF. The CDR3 DNA sequence: TGTGCCAGCAGCTATCAGGATCAGCCCCAGCATTTT.

The J gene is TRBJ1-6, the V gene TRBV7-8; 12 positions agree with TRBD1. The CDR3 spans 17 residues. Germline V gene data show CDR1 as SGHVS and CDR2 as FQNEAQ. The V gene end was trimmed by 5 bases and the J gene end by 11 bases; junction bases not matched to a gene: 13. As DNA, the CDR3 is TGTGCCAGCAGCCTTAGTGGGGGGACAGGGGGCCGGCCACCCCTCCACTTT. This sequence encodes CASSLSGGTGGRPPLHF. Based on the CDR3 plus reference TRBV7-8 and TRBJ1-6, the full variable domain is GAGVSQSPRYKVAKRGQDVALRCDPISGHVSLFWYQQALGQGPEFLTYFQNEAQLDKSGLPSDRFFAERPEGSVSTLKIQRTQQEDSAVYLCASSLSGGTGGRPPLHFGNGTRLTVT.

The rearrangement joins TRBV2 to TRBJ1-5; D may be TRBD1 (5 bases). Germline V lookup: CDR1 SNHLY, CDR2 FYNNEI. Trimming removed 7 bases at V and 8 bases at J, with 15 bases between. The CDR3 has 13 amino acids. The CDR3 reads CASTRLGREPQHF. For the CDR3, the DNA is TGTGCCAGCACAAGGCTGGGGCGAGAGCCCCAGCATTTT.

The V gene is TRBV5-1, the J gene TRBJ2-7; 10 nucleotides match TRBD2. The V segment lost 4 bases and the J segment 0 bases; nucleotides outside the gene matches: 4. This CDR3 is 15 amino acids long. Germline lookup yields CDR1 SGHRS and CDR2 YFSETQ. In DNA form, the CDR3 reads TGCGCCAGCAGCCCCGGACTAGCGGTCTCCTACGAGCAGTACTTC. This translates into CASSPGLAVSYEQYF. Together with reference TRBV5-1 and TRBJ2-7, the CDR3 gives the full variable domain: KAGVTQTPRYLIKTRGQQVTLSCSPISGHRSVSWYQQTPGQGLQFLFEYFSETQRNKGNFPGRFSGRQFSNSRSEMNVSTLELGDSALYLCASSPGLAVSYEQYFGPGTRLTVT.

The chain uses TRBV5-4 and TRBJ1-2, with 9 bases identical to TRBD1. The CDR3 spans 14 residues. J gave up 7 bases and V 4 bases, and 8 bases lay outside the gene matches. Per the germline V gene, CDR1 is SGHNT and CDR2 is YYREEE (reference sequence). CDR3 protein: CASSTGTGMIGYTF. In DNA, the CDR3 is TGTGCCAGCAGCACCGGGACAGGGATGATTGGCTACACCTTC.

This rearrangement joins TRBV6-1 to TRBJ1-1; maybe TRBD1 (6 bases). Looked up from germline, CDR1 is MNHNS and CDR2 is SASEGT. V lost 7 bases, J lost 0 bases, and 15 bases lay in between. This CDR3 region has 15 residues. The CDR3 region is CASTAEGGVNTEAFF. Written as DNA, the CDR3 is TGTGCCAGCACCGCAGAGGGGGGGGTGAACACTGAAGCTTTCTTT.

V usage is TRBV4-1 and J usage is TRBJ1-2; D is perhaps TRBD1 (6 bases). The V end lost 4 bases, the J end lost 2 bases, and 17 bases lay between the germline ends. The CDR3 sequence is 16 residues long. CDR1 and CDR2 (germline): MGHRA, YSYEKL. DNA for the CDR3: TGCGCCAGCAGCCCTACGCCTAAACAGGGAAACTATGGCTACACCTTC. Protein: CASSPTPKQGNYGYTF.

The chain employs TRBV6-6 and TRBJ2-7; 7 bases are a match to TRBD1. V lost 0 bases and J lost 1; bases outside the gene matches: 3. Looked up from germline, CDR1 is MNHNY and CDR2 is SVGAGI (reference sequence). This CDR3 contains 15 residues. The CDR3 spells CASSYSTGRSYEQYF. The CDR3 DNA is TGTGCCAGCAGTTACTCGACAGGGAGATCCTACGAGCAGTACTTC.

This clone has a single count. The chain links TRBV19 to TRBJ1-2; no firm D call. CDR1 is LNHDA, CDR2 SQIVND, per germline (reference sequence). This CDR3 region has 13 residues. Deletions cut 6 bases from V and 2 bases from J, with 10 bases between. The DNA for the CDR3 is TGTGCCAGTAGCCCGACAAGCAACTATGGCTACACCTTC. It translates to CASSPTSNYGYTF. The variable domain in full, with the rest retrieved from reference TRBV19 and TRBJ1-2, is DGGITQSPKYLFRKEGQNVTLSCEQNLNHDAMYWYRQDPGQGLRLIYYSQIVNDFQKGDIAEGYSVSREKKESFPLTVTSAQKNPTAFYLCASSPTSNYGYTFGSGTRLTVV.

The J gene is TRBJ1-2, the V gene TRBV7-9, with D maybe TRBD1 (6 bases). CDR1 and CDR2 from the germline V gene are SEHNR and FQNEAQ (reference sequence). Trimming pared 1 base from V and 5 bases from J, leaving 11 bases between. The CDR3 has 14 amino acids. The CDR3 nucleotides read TGTGCCAGCAGCTTAGTGGGGGCGGAGTATGGCTACACCTTC. Translation gives CASSLVGAEYGYTF. Full variable domain (outside the CDR3, taken from reference TRBV7-9 and TRBJ1-2): DTGVSQNPRHKITKRGQNVTFRCDPISEHNRLYWYRQTLGQGPEFLTYFQNEAQLEKSRLLSDRFSAERPKGSFSTLEIQRTEQGDSAMYLCASSLVGAEYGYTFGSGTRLTVV.

This clone showed up just once. The chain uses TRBV30 and TRBJ2-7; D is possibly TRBD2 (8 bases). This CDR3 spans 17 amino acids. The germline V gene has CDR1 GTSNPN and CDR2 SVGIG (reference sequence). The ends were cut back, 4 bases at V and 5 bases at J, with 27 bases in the middle. The CDR3 loop reads CAWILYRGGKGANEQYF. Written as DNA, the CDR3 is TGTGCCTGGATTTTATACCGGGGGGGTAAGGGGGCAAACGAGCAGTACTTC. Complete variable domain (other parts from reference TRBV30 and TRBJ2-7): SQTIHQWPATLVQPVGSPLSLECTVEGTSNPNLYWYRQAAGRGLQLLFYSVGIGQISSEVPQNLSASRPQDRQFILSSKKLLLSDSGFYLCAWILYRGGKGANEQYFGPGTRLTVT.

This chain uses TRBV6-6 with TRBJ2-1, with TRBD1 identical over 10 bases. The CDR3 totals 16 residues. CDR1 and CDR2 (germline): MNHNY, SVGAGI (reference sequence). With V trimmed by 2 bases and J by 10 bases, 11 bases remained unmatched. This CDR3 reads CASSYPGQGVFGEQFF. As DNA, the CDR3 is TGTGCCAGCAGTTACCCCGGACAGGGGGTTTTCGGCGAGCAGTTCTTC.

Turning to this clone: Compared with germline, one end of the junction differs, possibly owing to a read error. The chain has TRBV6-4 and TRBJ1-5; D is perhaps TRBD1 (5 bases). CDR1 and CDR2 from the germline V gene are MRHNA and SNTAGT. There are 16 residues in the CDR3. The CDR3 coding sequence is TGTGCCAACAGTGCCGTAGCTCAGGGCCTTAATCAGCCCCAGCATTTT. Translated: CANSAVAQGLNQPQHF.